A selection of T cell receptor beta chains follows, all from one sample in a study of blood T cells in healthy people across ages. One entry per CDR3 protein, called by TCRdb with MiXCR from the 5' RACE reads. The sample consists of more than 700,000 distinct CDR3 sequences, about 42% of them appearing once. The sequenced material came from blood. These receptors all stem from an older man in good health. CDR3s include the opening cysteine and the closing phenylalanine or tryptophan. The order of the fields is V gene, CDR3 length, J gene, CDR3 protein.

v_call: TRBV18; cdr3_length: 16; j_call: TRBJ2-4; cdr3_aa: CASSPLRGTGGNIQYF
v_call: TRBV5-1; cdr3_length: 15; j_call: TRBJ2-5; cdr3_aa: CVSSTERDIRETQYF
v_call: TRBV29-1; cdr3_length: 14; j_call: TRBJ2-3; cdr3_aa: CSVETGLATGTQYF
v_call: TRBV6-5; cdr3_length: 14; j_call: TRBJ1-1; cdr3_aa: CASSLGQVATEAFF
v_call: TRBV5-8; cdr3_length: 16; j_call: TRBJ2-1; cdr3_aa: CASSFRLLPGDNEQFF
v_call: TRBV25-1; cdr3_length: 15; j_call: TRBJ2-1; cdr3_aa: CASTPSAGFYNEQFF
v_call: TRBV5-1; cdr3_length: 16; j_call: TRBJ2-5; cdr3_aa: CASSLGAGGSQETQYF
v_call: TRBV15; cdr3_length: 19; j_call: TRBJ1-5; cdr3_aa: CATSRDHDVGPIGAQPQHF
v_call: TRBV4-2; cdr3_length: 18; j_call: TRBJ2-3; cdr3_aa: CASSQGGLGQGKSDTQYF
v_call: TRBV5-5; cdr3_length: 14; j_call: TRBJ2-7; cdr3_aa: CASSLSRTGPEQYF
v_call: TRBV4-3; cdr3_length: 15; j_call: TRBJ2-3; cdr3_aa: CASSQAGGTTDTQYF
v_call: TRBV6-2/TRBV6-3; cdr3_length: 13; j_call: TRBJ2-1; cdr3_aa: CASRSTSGDEQFF
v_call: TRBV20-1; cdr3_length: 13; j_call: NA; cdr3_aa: CSAFPGLAYEQYF
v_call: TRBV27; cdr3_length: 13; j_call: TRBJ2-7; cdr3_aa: CASSFVSSYEQYF
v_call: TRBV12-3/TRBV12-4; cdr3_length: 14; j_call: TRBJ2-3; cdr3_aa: CASSFAGARDTQYF
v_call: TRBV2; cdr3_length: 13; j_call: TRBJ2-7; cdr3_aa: CASSEGTNHEQYF
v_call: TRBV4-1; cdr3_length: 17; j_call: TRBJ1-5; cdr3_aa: CASSQDRQGRGNQPQHF
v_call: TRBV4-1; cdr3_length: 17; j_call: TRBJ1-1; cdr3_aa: CASSQDPFRTGAVEAFF
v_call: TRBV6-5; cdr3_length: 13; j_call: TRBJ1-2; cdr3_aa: CAGSTGGLRGYTF
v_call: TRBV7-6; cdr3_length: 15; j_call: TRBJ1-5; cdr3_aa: CASSLAPYSNQPQHF
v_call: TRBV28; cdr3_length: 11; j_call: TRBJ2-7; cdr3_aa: CASKRSFEQYF
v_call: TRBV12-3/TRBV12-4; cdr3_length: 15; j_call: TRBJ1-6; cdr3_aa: CASSLPGVYNSPLHF
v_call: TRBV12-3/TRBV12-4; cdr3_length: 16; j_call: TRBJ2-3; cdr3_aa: CASSLGIGGDTDTQYF
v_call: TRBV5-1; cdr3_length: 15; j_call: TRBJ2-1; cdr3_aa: CASSLGGGQGDEQFF
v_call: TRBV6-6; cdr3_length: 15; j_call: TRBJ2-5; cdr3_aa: CASSYSSGGQETQYF
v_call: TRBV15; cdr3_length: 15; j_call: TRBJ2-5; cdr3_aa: CATSRDLGWVETQYF
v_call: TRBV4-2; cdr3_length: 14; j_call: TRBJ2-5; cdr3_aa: CASSQGSIQETQYF
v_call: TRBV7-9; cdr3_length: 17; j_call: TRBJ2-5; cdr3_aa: CASSLRTSGGYQETQYF
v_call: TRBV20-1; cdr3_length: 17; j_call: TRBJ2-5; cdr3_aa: CSARNPGLAGGPETQYF
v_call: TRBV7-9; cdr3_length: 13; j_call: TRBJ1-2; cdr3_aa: CASSLLAFNGHTF
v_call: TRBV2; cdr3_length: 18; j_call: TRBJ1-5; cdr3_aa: CASSSRLTRDVGNQPQHF
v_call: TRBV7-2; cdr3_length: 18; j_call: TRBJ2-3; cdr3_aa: CASSSSGRVQLGTDTQYF
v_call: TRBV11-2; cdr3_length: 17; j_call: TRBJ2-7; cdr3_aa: CASSSIGQGRYYNEQYF
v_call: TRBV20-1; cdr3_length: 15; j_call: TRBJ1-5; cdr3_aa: CSAREVDSINQPQHF
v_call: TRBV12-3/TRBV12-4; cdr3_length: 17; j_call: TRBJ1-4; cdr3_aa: CASSLSVQEATNEKLFF
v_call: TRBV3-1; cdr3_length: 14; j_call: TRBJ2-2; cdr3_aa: CASSIAGDGGELFF
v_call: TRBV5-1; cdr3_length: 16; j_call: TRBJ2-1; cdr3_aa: CASSGGLAGGPGEQFF
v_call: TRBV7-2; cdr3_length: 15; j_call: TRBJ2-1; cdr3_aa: CASSLVGASSDEQFF
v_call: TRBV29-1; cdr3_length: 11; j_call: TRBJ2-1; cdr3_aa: CSVETQQERFF
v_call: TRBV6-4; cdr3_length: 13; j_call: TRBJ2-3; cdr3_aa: CASSDSGTSPQYF
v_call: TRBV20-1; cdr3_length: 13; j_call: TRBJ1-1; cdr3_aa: CSAYRGANTEAFF
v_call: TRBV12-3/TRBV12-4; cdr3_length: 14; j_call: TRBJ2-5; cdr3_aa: CASNLQGHQETQYF
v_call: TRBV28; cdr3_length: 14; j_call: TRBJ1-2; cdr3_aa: CASSLSRPDYGYTF
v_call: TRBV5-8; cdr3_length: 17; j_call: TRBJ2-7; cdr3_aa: CASSRKSSGASSYEQYF
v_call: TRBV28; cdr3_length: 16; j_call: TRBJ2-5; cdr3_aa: CASSHQTGLAGETQYF
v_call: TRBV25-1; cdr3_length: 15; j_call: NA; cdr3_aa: CASSEFGGLGETQYF
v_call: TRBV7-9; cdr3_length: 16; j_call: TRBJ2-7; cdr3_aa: CASSMGGASRQSEQYF
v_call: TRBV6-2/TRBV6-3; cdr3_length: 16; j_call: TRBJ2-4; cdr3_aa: CASSYPRTRSTNIQYF
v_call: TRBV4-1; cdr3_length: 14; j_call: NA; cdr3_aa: CASGLHQGTNEQYF
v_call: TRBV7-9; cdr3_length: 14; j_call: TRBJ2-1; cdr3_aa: CASSLAGDGNEQFF
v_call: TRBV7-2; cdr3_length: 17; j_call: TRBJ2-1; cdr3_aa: CASSLSWQRAYYNEQFF
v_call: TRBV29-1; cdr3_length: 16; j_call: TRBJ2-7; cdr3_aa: CSVELGGGLAGGEQYF
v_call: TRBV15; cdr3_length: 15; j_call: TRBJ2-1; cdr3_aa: CATSRDKDYYNEQFF
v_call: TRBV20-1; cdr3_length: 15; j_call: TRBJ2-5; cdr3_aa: CSAPSRGQSQETQYF
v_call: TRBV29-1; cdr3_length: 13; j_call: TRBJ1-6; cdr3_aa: CSVQKGAGSPLHF
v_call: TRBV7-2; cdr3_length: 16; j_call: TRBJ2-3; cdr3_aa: CASSPRLAGGVDTQYF
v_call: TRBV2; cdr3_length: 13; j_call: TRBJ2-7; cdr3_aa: CASSGVGSYEQYF
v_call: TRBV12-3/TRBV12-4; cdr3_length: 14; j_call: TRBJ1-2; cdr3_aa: CASRYTGGGDGYTF